The 13 T cell receptor beta chains reported below all come from one sample, sequenced in a study of blood T cell repertoires in COVID-19. The assay was immunoSEQ multiplex PCR, and TCRdb's table has in-frame clones only and misses some. This sample yields 91,000 or so clones, of which 85% to 90% are seen a single time; approximately 15% belongs to the top ten. The sequenced sample was peripheral blood. Receptors originate from a human donor in a cohort sampled during active COVID-19.

This chain uses TRBV11-3 with TRBJ2-2; D may be TRBD2 (6 bases). Germline loops: CDR1 SGHNT, CDR2 YENEEA. V was pared by 3 bases and J by 1 base, with 6 bases between. The CDR3 is 14 amino acids. The CDR3 DNA sequence: TGTGCCAGCAGCTTGGGGGGGAACACCGGGGAGCTGTTTTTT. It translates to CASSLGGNTGELFF.

V is TRBV5-6 and J is TRBJ2-3; a possible D gene is TRBD1 (5 bases). The V end lost 0 bases, the J end lost 2 bases, and 7 bases lay between the germline ends. This CDR3 region has 14 residues. CDR1 is SGHDT, CDR2 YYEEEE, per germline. The CDR3 DNA is TGTGCCAGCAGCTTGGGAGGACACACAGATACGCAGTATTTT. It codes for CASSLGGHTDTQYF.

The rearrangement joins TRBV9 to TRBJ1-6; TRBD1 matches at 9 bases. The CDR3 covers 16 residues. Germline lookup yields CDR1 SGDLS and CDR2 YYNGEE. With 0 bases clipped from V and 7 bases from J, the junction kept 5 bases outside the gene matches. DNA of the CDR3: TGTGCCAGCAGCGTAGACCTCGACAGGGGGAATTCACCCCTCCACTTT. Translation: CASSVDLDRGNSPLHF. Filled out from reference TRBV9 and TRBJ1-6, the complete variable domain reads DSGVTQTPKHLITATGQRVTLRCSPRSGDLSVYWYQQSLDQGLQFLIQYYNGEERAKGNILERFSAQQFPDLHSELNLSSLELGDSALYFCASSVDLDRGNSPLHFGNGTRLTVT.

The V gene is TRBV12-5, the J gene TRBJ1-2; no reliable D call. Per germline, CDR1 LGHNT and CDR2 FRNRAP. The CDR3 has 16 residues. The V and J ends lost 3 bases and 6 bases respectively, with 20 bases between them. For the CDR3, the DNA is TGTGCTAGTGGTTTTGGGTTGGGTAACTCTCAGGATGGCTACACCTTC. This encodes CASGFGLGNSQDGYTF. Using reference TRBV12-5 and TRBJ1-2 for the parts outside the CDR3, the full variable domain is DARVTQTPRHKVTEMGQEVTMRCQPILGHNTVFWYRQTMMQGLELLAYFRNRAPLDDSGMPKDRFSAEMPDATLATLKIQPSEPRDSAVYFCASGFGLGNSQDGYTFGSGTRLTVV.

J is TRBJ2-5 and V is TRBV5-4, with 9 bases that match TRBD1. The length of the CDR3 is 15 residues. The V segment lost 4 bases and the J segment 1 base; nucleotides outside the gene matches: 5. The germline V gene encodes CDR1 SGHNT and CDR2 YYREEE (reference sequence). CDR3 residues: CASSKTTGGQETQYF. The CDR3 DNA reads TGTGCCAGCAGCAAAACGACAGGGGGCCAAGAGACCCAGTACTTC.

This chain links TRBV7-8 with TRBJ2-3, with 9 positions matching TRBD2. The CDR3 has 16 residues. CDR1 is SGHVS and CDR2 is FQNEAQ in the germline V gene. After removal of 3 bases from V and 5 bases from J, the junction contained 9 bases not matched to a gene. The CDR3 protein is CASSFPGGGAGDTQYF. CDR3 DNA sequence: TGTGCCAGCAGCTTCCCAGGCGGGGGGGCTGGAGATACGCAGTATTTT.

The V gene is TRBV19, the J gene TRBJ2-5, with 13 bases that match TRBD2. CDR1 is LNHDA and CDR2 is SQIVND in the germline V gene (reference sequence). The CDR3 consists of 19 residues. The ends lost 4 bases at V and 4 bases at J; junction bases unmatched: 15. The CDR3 nucleotides read TGTGCCAGTAGTACATATCACCTAACACTAGCGGGAGGGCTAGAGACCCAGTACTTC. Protein product: CASSTYHLTLAGGLETQYF. Complete variable domain (other parts from reference TRBV19 and TRBJ2-5): DGGITQSPKYLFRKEGQNVTLSCEQNLNHDAMYWYRQDPGQGLRLIYYSQIVNDFQKGDIAEGYSVSREKKESFPLTVTSAQKNPTAFYLCASSTYHLTLAGGLETQYFGPGTRLLVL.

The table lists this clone with a count of one. The chain has TRBV23-1 and TRBJ1-4; 7 bases line up with TRBD1. TRBV23-1 is classed as an ORF, of uncertain function. V lost 4 bases, J lost 4 bases, and 6 bases stayed unmatched. There are 15 residues in the CDR3. CDR3 loop: CASSPSGQLNEKLFF. The CDR3 nucleotides are TGCGCCAGCAGTCCATCGGGACAGCTTAATGAAAAACTGTTTTTT.

The chain is built from TRBV5-1 and TRBJ2-1; 8 positions match TRBD2. Trimming took 0 bases from V and 3 from J; bases not matched to a gene: 2. Germline assignment: CDR1 SGHRS and CDR2 YFSETQ. The CDR3 is 15 residues long. CDR3 region: CASSLDSGVYNEQFF. For the CDR3, the DNA is TGCGCCAGCAGCTTGGATAGCGGGGTCTACAATGAGCAGTTCTTC.

The rearrangement links TRBV9 to TRBJ2-7; D perhaps matches TRBD2 (5 bases). Germline V gene data show CDR1 as SGDLS and CDR2 as YYNGEE. This CDR3 region has 15 residues. V lost 0 bases to trimming and J lost 5 bases, with 15 bases between them. Here the CDR3 reads CASSVGAPSGNEQYF. The CDR3 DNA is TGTGCCAGCAGCGTAGGCGCTCCCTCGGGGAACGAGCAGTACTTC. The variable domain in full, completed from reference TRBV9 and TRBJ2-7, reads DSGVTQTPKHLITATGQRVTLRCSPRSGDLSVYWYQQSLDQGLQFLIQYYNGEERAKGNILERFSAQQFPDLHSELNLSSLELGDSALYFCASSVGAPSGNEQYFGPGTRLTVT.

A single count supports this clone. The chain combines TRBV3-1 (or the pseudogene TRBV3-2) with TRBJ2-4; 7 bases map to TRBD1. CDR3 length: 18 residues. V lost 0 bases, J lost 2 bases, and 10 bases stayed unmatched. Germline assignment: CDR1 LGHDT and CDR2 YNNKEL (reference sequence). CDR3 nucleotides: TGTGCCAGCAGCCAAGACAGGGGGATCGGTCTTCCCAAAAACATTCAGTACTTC. The encoded protein is CASSQDRGIGLPKNIQYF.

The chain links TRBV7-9 to TRBJ2-7; 13 nucleotides match TRBD2. The CDR3 is 16 residues long. CDR1 and CDR2 (germline): SEHNR, FQNEAQ (reference sequence). Unmatched junction bases numbered 8, after V lost 5 bases and J lost 4 bases. The CDR3: CASSLTSGRRAYEQYF. The CDR3 DNA follows: TGTGCCAGCAGCCTGACTAGCGGGAGGAGAGCTTACGAGCAGTACTTC. Based on the CDR3 plus reference TRBV7-9 and TRBJ2-7, the full variable domain is DTGVSQNPRHKITKRGQNVTFRCDPISEHNRLYWYRQTLGQGPEFLTYFQNEAQLEKSRLLSDRFSAERPKGSFSTLEIQRTEQGDSAMYLCASSLTSGRRAYEQYFGPGTRLTVT.

The CDR3 loop reads CASSLVVRGDYNEQFF. For the CDR3, the DNA is TGTGCCAGCAGCTTAGTCGTCAGGGGCGACTACAATGAGCAGTTCTTC. This chain uses TRBV7-6 with TRBJ2-1; D possibly corresponds to TRBD1 (6 bases). Between the trimmed V and J ends, which lost 1 base and 3 bases, there was a span of 13 bases. Per the germline V gene, CDR1 is SGHVS and CDR2 is FNYEAQ. This CDR3 spans 16 amino acids.